These 11 T cell receptor beta chains were all obtained from the same sample, sequenced in a study of beta chain features in type 1 diabetes. Study-level points and caveats: All four CD4+ subsets of Type 1 diabetes patients contained TCRB CDR3s that were moderately but significantly shorter.

These receptors lack a known antigen. The whole isolated RNA underwent reverse transcription, so sequencing captured expressed TCRB transcripts. Repertoires were generated with immunoSEQ multiplex PCR, while TCRdb's copy carries only in-frame clones and drops some. The sample includes about 270,000 clones, roughly an eighth of them seen just once. Sequenced: naive CD4+ T cells from blood. These TCRs come from a man in his thirties or forties with type 1 diabetes.

This clone has a handful of counts. The chain is built from TRBV7-3 and TRBJ1-1; D remains unclear. There are 13 residues in the CDR3. Trimming removed 5 bases from V and 7 bases from J, with 14 bases in between. Germline lookup yields CDR1 SGHTA and CDR2 FQGTGA. The CDR3 is CASSLRDGDEAFF. The CDR3 bases are TGTGCCAGCAGCCTCAGAGACGGGGATGAAGCTTTCTTT.

The chain combines TRBV7-2 with TRBJ2-7, with D maybe TRBD2 (5 bases). Germline assignment: CDR1 SGHTA and CDR2 FQGNSA. V was pared by 5 bases and J by 4 bases, with 18 bases between. The CDR3 contains 15 residues. The CDR3 spells CASSPRAAGAYEQYF. In DNA, the CDR3 is TGTGCCAGCAGCCCCCGGGCCGCGGGTGCATACGAGCAGTACTTC. Full variable domain (outside the CDR3, taken from reference TRBV7-2 and TRBJ2-7): GAGVSQSPSNKVTEKGKDVELRCDPISGHTALYWYRQSLGQGLEFLIYFQGNSAPDKSGLPSDRFSAERTGGSVSTLTIQRTQQEDSAVYLCASSPRAAGAYEQYFGPGTRLTVT.

This clone was counted between two and nine times. The chain joins TRBV28 to TRBJ2-7; 7 bases map to TRBD2. V shed 3 bases, J shed 3 bases, and the junction held 11 bases outside the gene matches. CDR1 and CDR2 from the germline V gene are MDHEN and SYDVKM. CDR3 length: 16 residues. CDR3 nucleotides: TGTGCCAGCAGTTTCTCAGGTGGGAGGGACTTCTACGAGCAGTACTTC. Protein product: CASSFSGGRDFYEQYF.

This chain joins TRBV7-9 and TRBJ2-3; 9 nucleotides line up with TRBD1. This CDR3 has 17 residues. V dropped 4 bases and J dropped 1; count of bases not matched to a gene: 9. In germline, CDR1 is SEHNR, CDR2 FQNEAQ (reference sequence). The chain's CDR3 is CASSYPGDRAGTDTQYF. CDR3 DNA sequence: TGTGCCAGCAGCTATCCCGGGGACAGGGCTGGCACAGATACGCAGTATTTT.

The chain couples TRBV10-3 to TRBJ2-3; the match to TRBD2 covers 7 bases. Trimming removed 10 bases from V and 5 bases from J; junction bases left unmatched: 12. This CDR3 has 14 amino acids. Germline V gene sequence: CDR1 ENHRY, CDR2 SYGVKD. The CDR3 sequence: CATLSGTGGDTQYF. Here the CDR3 DNA reads TGTGCCACACTATCCGGGACGGGGGGAGATACGCAGTATTTT.

V is TRBV2 and J is TRBJ1-1; D not resolved. Germline V CDR1 and CDR2: SNHLY, FYNNEI. The V end lost 6 bases, the J end lost 0 bases, and 8 bases lay between the germline ends. This CDR3 contains 13 residues. CDR3 sequence reads: CASRKELNTEAFF. In nucleotides, the CDR3 is TGTGCCAGCAGGAAGGAGTTGAACACTGAAGCTTTCTTT.

This clone was found a few times. The V gene is TRBV6-4, the J gene TRBJ2-1; 10 positions agree with TRBD2. The CDR3 is made up of 13 amino acids. Germline trimming cut 4 bases from V and 6 bases from J; bases unmatched to any gene: 0. Germline V CDR1 and CDR2: MRHNA, SNTAGT. For the CDR3, the DNA is TGTGCCAGCAGTGGGACTAGCGGCAATGAGCAGTTCTTC. The encoded protein is CASSGTSGNEQFF.

The rearrangement links TRBV28 to TRBJ2-7; possibly TRBD2 for D (6 bases). The V gene's germline CDR1 is MDHEN and CDR2 SYDVKM. Trimming removed 7 bases from V and 3 bases from J, with 10 bases in between. The CDR3 spans 12 residues. CDR3 sequence (DNA): TGTGCCAGCATAGGAGGGTTCTACGAGCAGTACTTC. It codes for CASIGGFYEQYF.

This sequence joins TRBV30 and TRBJ1-1, with unresolved D. The germline CDR1 and CDR2 sequences are GTSNPN and SVGIG (reference sequence). V lost 1 base and J 3 bases, leaving 9 bases between the germline ends. The CDR3 loop spans 13 amino acids. The CDR3 here is CAWSAVYYTEAFF. DNA for the CDR3: TGTGCCTGGAGTGCGGTCTACTACACTGAAGCTTTCTTT.

This clone was observed a handful of times. The J gene is TRBJ1-1, the V gene TRBV7-9; no clear D gene. The V and J ends lost 7 bases and 4 bases respectively, with 10 bases between them. The germline CDR1 and CDR2 sequences are SEHNR and FQNEAQ (reference sequence). This CDR3 has 12 residues. CDR3 in amino acids: CASTWRSTEAFF. Here the CDR3 DNA reads TGTGCCAGCACCTGGAGGAGCACTGAAGCTTTCTTT.

This clone was seen a few times. The V gene is TRBV4-3, the J gene TRBJ2-1; 8 bases fit TRBD2. Germline assignment: CDR1 LGHNA and CDR2 YSLEER. The CDR3 runs to 16 residues. The V and J ends lost 0 bases and 7 bases, in that order; junction bases with no gene match: 8. In DNA, the CDR3 is TGCGCCAGCAGCCAAGATCTGGGACTAGGAGTGAATGAGCAGTTCTTC. As protein: CASSQDLGLGVNEQFF.